Presented here are 15 T cell receptor beta chains from one specimen sequenced in a study of cytomegalovirus exposure and HLA in healthy donors. The PCR employed 60 Vbeta primers together with 13 Jbeta primers. This table comes from immunoSEQ multiplex PCR, and its TCRdb copy is limited to in-frame clones, with some not included. The data show approximately 150,000 clones, 75% to 80% seen once. Material: PBMCs. Receptors were obtained from a man in his forties or fifties in good health and CMV-seropositive.

V and J are TRBV7-9 and TRBJ2-7, with D unresolved. V lost 1 base and J lost 4, with 8 bases in between. The CDR3 runs to 13 residues. Per germline, CDR1 SEHNR and CDR2 FQNEAQ (reference sequence). DNA of the CDR3: TGTGCCAGCAGCTTAGACAGTCAATACGAGCAGTACTTC. It specifies CASSLDSQYEQYF.

The V gene is TRBV2, the J gene TRBJ2-7; possible D gene TRBD2, 6 bases. The CDR3 has 12 amino acids. Germline V lookup: CDR1 SNHLY, CDR2 FYNNEI. V dropped 6 bases and J dropped 12 bases, with 18 bases sitting between them. CDR3 in DNA: TGTGCCAGCAGAGGACTATATATTCTTTCGTACTTC. Amino acid sequence: CASRGLYILSYF.

This clone showed up just a few times. CDR3 sequence (DNA): TGTGCCAGCAGCTTAGGGCGGGACCTCGGATTGGAGCAGTACTTC. The encoded protein is CASSLGRDLGLEQYF. This chain uses TRBV2 with TRBJ2-7, with D possibly being TRBD2 (6 bases). CDR1 is SNHLY, CDR2 FYNNEI, per germline. This CDR3 is 15 amino acids long. The V gene lost 6 bases and the J gene lost 7 bases, with 22 bases spanning the gap. The full variable domain, completed using reference TRBV2 and TRBJ2-7, is EPEVTQTPSHQVTQMGQEVILRCVPISNHLYFYWYRQILGQKVEFLVSFYNNEISEKSEIFDDQFSVERPDGSNFTLKIRSTKLEDSAMYFCASSLGRDLGLEQYFGPGTRLTVT.

This sequence joins TRBV11-2 and TRBJ1-2; the match to TRBD1 covers 11 bases. V lost 3 bases, J lost 8 bases, and 5 bases stayed unmatched. Germline V lookup: CDR1 SGHAT, CDR2 FQNNGV. The CDR3 is 14 residues long. The CDR3 reads CASSFKGQGVGYTF. CDR3 in DNA: TGTGCCAGCAGCTTTAAGGGACAGGGGGTAGGCTACACCTTC.

As regards this clone: One end of the junction is discordant with germline, which a read error may explain. The rearrangement joins TRBV29-1 to TRBJ2-1, with 9 bases matching TRBD2. This CDR3 has 16 residues. Germline CDR1 is SQVTM and CDR2 is ANQGSEA. The CDR3: CSVEGTSPSSYNEQFF. In nucleotides, the CDR3 is TGCAGCGTAGAAGGGACTAGCCCCAGCTCCTACAATGAGCAGTTCTTC.

V gene TRBV10-2 combines with J gene TRBJ1-1; TRBD1 matches 7 bases. This CDR3 has 14 residues. Germline CDR1 and CDR2: WSHSY and SAAADI. The V and J ends lost 5 bases and 1 base, in that order; junction bases with no gene match: 4. CDR3 loop: CASSRQGGNTEAFF. The CDR3 bases are TGCGCCAGCAGTCGACAGGGAGGGAACACTGAAGCTTTCTTT.

This clone was counted only a few times. This rearrangement joins TRBV7-2 to TRBJ2-7; D is perhaps TRBD1 (6 bases). This CDR3 has 14 amino acids. Germline V gene sequence: CDR1 SGHTA, CDR2 FQGNSA. Trimming cost V 5 bases and J 2 bases, with 13 bases left between them. The CDR3: CASSQRQAAYEQYF. CDR3 DNA sequence: TGTGCCAGCAGCCAGAGACAGGCGGCCTACGAGCAGTACTTC.

The genes are TRBV18 and TRBJ2-5, with D possibly being TRBD1 (5 bases). The germline CDR1 and CDR2 sequences are KGHSH and LQKENI. The ends were cut back, 5 bases at V and 5 bases at J, with 18 bases in the middle. CDR3 length: 15 amino acids. CDR3 sequence: CASSEFQGARETQYF. The CDR3 region has the DNA TGTGCCAGCTCAGAGTTCCAGGGCGCCAGGGAGACCCAGTACTTC.

This chain uses TRBV18 with TRBJ1-2; D perhaps matches TRBD1 (5 bases). Germline V gene data show CDR1 as KGHSH and CDR2 as LQKENI. CDR3 length: 15 residues. V lost 4 bases and J lost 0, with 12 bases in between. DNA for the CDR3: TGTGCCAGCTCACAATCGGACACTTCTAACTATGGCTACACCTTC. Its protein product is CASSQSDTSNYGYTF.

This rearrangement joins TRBV29-1 to TRBJ1-2; D remains ambiguous. CDR1 SQVTM and CDR2 ANQGSEA come from the germline V gene. The CDR3 has 11 residues. The ends were cut back, 3 bases at V and 0 bases at J, with 2 bases in the middle. CDR3 residues: CSVDANYGYTF. CDR3 in DNA: TGCAGCGTTGACGCTAACTATGGCTACACCTTC.

The chain couples TRBV11-3 to TRBJ2-1; D unresolved. Trimming stripped 0 bases from V and 0 bases from J, with 6 bases between. This CDR3 is built from 15 residues. The V gene's germline CDR1 is SGHNT and CDR2 YENEEA. CDR3 sequence reads: CASSLEAGSYNEQFF. As DNA, the CDR3 is TGTGCCAGCAGCTTAGAGGCAGGCTCCTACAATGAGCAGTTCTTC.

The V and J genes are TRBV9 and TRBJ2-5; maybe TRBD2 (6 bases). The V gene lost 0 bases and the J gene lost 5 bases, with 14 bases spanning the gap. This CDR3 comprises 15 residues. Germline-derived CDR1 and CDR2 are SGDLS and YYNGEE. CDR3 coding DNA: TGTGCCAGCAGCGTAGGAGGGAAGGGGAGGGAGACCCAGTACTTC. Its translation: CASSVGGKGRETQYF.

This clone was detected only a few times. This sequence joins TRBV27 and TRBJ2-1; perhaps TRBD2 as D (7 bases). Trimming pared 6 bases from V and 11 bases from J, leaving 26 bases between. Per germline, CDR1 MNHEY and CDR2 SMNVEV (reference sequence). This CDR3 comprises 16 residues. For the CDR3, the DNA is TGTGCCAGCAGAAAACAGGGTGGTGGGCGGGAGCGTCAGCAGTTCTTC. Protein product: CASRKQGGGRERQQFF.

V usage is TRBV21-1 and J usage is TRBJ2-5; the table calls TRBD1, which could not be checked here. The last part of the DNA fits TRBJ2-7 better; the J call may be wrong. TRBV21-1 is assigned pseudogene status. CDR3 length: 18 residues. Here the CDR3 reads CASSSPEDPRTSSYEQYF. The CDR3 DNA reads as TGTGCCAGCAGCTCGCCAGAGGACCCCCGGACAAGCTCCTACGAGCAGTACTTC.

The chain uses TRBV7-6 and TRBJ1-1; D remains ambiguous. V lost 4 bases and J 1 base, leaving 7 bases between the germline ends. The CDR3 has 13 amino acids. Germline values: CDR1 SGHVS, CDR2 FNYEAQ. The CDR3, as DNA: TGTGCCAGCAGCTCTGACTCGAACACTGAAGCTTTCTTT. Its translation is CASSSDSNTEAFF.